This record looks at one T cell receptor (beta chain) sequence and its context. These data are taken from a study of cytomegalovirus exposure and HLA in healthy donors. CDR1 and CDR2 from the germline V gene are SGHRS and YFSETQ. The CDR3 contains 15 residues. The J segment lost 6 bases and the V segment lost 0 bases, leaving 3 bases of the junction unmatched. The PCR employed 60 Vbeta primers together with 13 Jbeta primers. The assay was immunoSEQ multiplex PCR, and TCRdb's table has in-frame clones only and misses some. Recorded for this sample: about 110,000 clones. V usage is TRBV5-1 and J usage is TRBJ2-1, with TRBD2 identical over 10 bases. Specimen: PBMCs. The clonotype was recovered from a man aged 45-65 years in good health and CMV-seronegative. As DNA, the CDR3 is TGCGCCAGCAGCTTGGTGGCTAGCGGGGGCAATGAGCAGTTCTTC. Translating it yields CASSLVASGGNEQFF.